The rows below give T cell receptor beta chains drawn from one sample of a study of shared clonotypes between healthy human individuals. Using immunoSEQ multiplex PCR, the repertoire was profiled, and TCRdb retains in-frame clones only, with some absent. The sample gives roughly 1.4 million clones, approximately 98.5% of which show up once; roughly 0.35% is in the top ten. Sequences were obtained from naive CD4+ T cells sorted from blood. These TCRs come from a man aged 25-45 years in good health. CDR3s leave out the opening cysteine and the closing phenylalanine or tryptophan. The D gene is left open where the match is weak.

CDR3aa,v_gene,j_gene,d_gene
ASSFGGSVTDTQY,TRBV7-9,TRBJ2-3,.
ASSSTGTSTDTQY,TRBV6-5,TRBJ2-3,.
ASSLAKVNTEAF,TRBV5-4,TRBJ1-1,.
ASSLVPRGLAYEQY,TRBV11-2,TRBJ2-7,TRBD2
AITATANTGELF,TRBV10-3,TRBJ2-2,.
ASSYSRERYEQY,TRBV6-5,TRBJ2-7,.
ASSHFKDWANTGELF,TRBV14,TRBJ2-2,.
ASSLRVGSTEAF,TRBV5-1,TRBJ1-1,.
ASSPGLAGDGQY,TRBV18,TRBJ2-3,TRBD2
ASSPRAASGSPYEQY,TRBV18,TRBJ2-7,TRBD2
ASSWRGADEAF,TRBV5-6,TRBJ1-1,.
ASSLMPAANTGELF,TRBV6-5,TRBJ2-2,.
ASSSGTSTDTQY,TRBV7-6,TRBJ2-3,.
ASSLRDTGNTIY,TRBV7-8,TRBJ1-3,.
ATSRDESNTGELF,TRBV15,TRBJ2-2,.
ASSDKGTALKTQY,TRBV2,TRBJ2-5,.
SVNRVGDGYT,TRBV29-1,TRBJ1-2,.
ASSPDRELSYEQY,TRBV18,TRBJ2-7,TRBD1
ASSLGGGTGELF,TRBV5-4,TRBJ2-2,.
ASSGQGNYEQY,TRBV19,TRBJ2-7,TRBD1
ASSWGDGYSGNTIY,TRBV5-1,TRBJ1-3,.
ASSRQDRYEQY,TRBV14,TRBJ2-7,.